A single sample is the source of the 26 T cell receptor beta chains below, sequenced in a study of cytomegalovirus exposure and HLA in healthy donors. PCR primers comprised 60 Vbeta and 13 Jbeta primers. Only in-frame clones appear in the TCRdb table, and some are missing; sequencing was by immunoSEQ multiplex PCR. The sample comprises about 160,000 clones, around three quarters of which are singletons, and roughly 2% rests with the top ten. Source material: PBMCs. These receptors were obtained from a man aged 35 to 55 in good health and CMV-seronegative.

This clone was seen a single time. J is TRBJ2-7 and V is TRBV29-1; 9 bases align to TRBD1. The junction had 10 bases not matched to a gene; V was cut back by 7 bases and J by 6 bases. Germline CDR1 and CDR2: SQVTM and ANQGSEA. CDR3 length: 13 residues. The CDR3 reads CSAPGQGFGEQYF. The CDR3, as DNA: TGCAGCGCCCCCGGACAGGGGTTTGGCGAGCAGTACTTC.

Comments on this clone: The junction departs from germline at one end; a sequencing error may be responsible. V is TRBV7-9 and J is TRBJ2-1; possible D gene TRBD2, 5 bases. The germline CDR1 and CDR2 sequences are SEHNR and FQNEAQ (reference sequence). CDR3 length equals 13 residues. The CDR3 nucleotides read TGTTCCAGCAGCAAGACTACAAACAATGAGCAGTTCTTC. It is translated as CSSSKTTNNEQFF.

The chain recombines TRBV29-1 with TRBJ1-1; D is undetermined. The length of the CDR3 is 13 residues. V shed 5 bases and J shed 3 bases, with 13 bases lying between them. CDR1 is SQVTM and CDR2 is ANQGSEA in the germline V gene. The CDR3 DNA follows: TGCAGCGTTTGGGGAGGGAAGGACACTGAAGCTTTCTTT. As protein: CSVWGGKDTEAFF. The whole variable domain, filled in from reference TRBV29-1 and TRBJ1-1, reads SAVISQKPSRDICQRGTSLTIQCQVDSQVTMMFWYRQQPGQSLTLIATANQGSEATYESGFVIDKFPISRPNLTFSTLTVSNMSPEDSSIYLCSVWGGKDTEAFFGQGTRLTVV.

The chain couples TRBV11-3 to TRBJ2-3; TRBD2 matches 13 bases. Per the germline V gene, CDR1 is SGHNT and CDR2 is YENEEA. The J segment lost 5 bases and the V segment lost 5 bases, leaving 10 bases of the junction unmatched. The CDR3 has 17 amino acids. The CDR3 is CASSLRLGTSGIDTQYF. The CDR3 DNA reads as TGTGCCAGCAGCCTCCGCCTTGGGACTAGCGGGATAGATACGCAGTATTTT.

The J gene is TRBJ2-4, the V gene TRBV11-3, with 9 bases identical to TRBD1. Germline V CDR1 and CDR2: SGHNT, YENEEA. The CDR3 is made up of 14 amino acids. V shed 5 bases, J shed 8 bases, and the junction held 7 bases outside the gene matches. The CDR3 nucleotides are TGTGCCAGCAGCCTTGGACAGGGGCACGACATTCAGTACTTC. It specifies CASSLGQGHDIQYF.

The chain has TRBV10-3 and TRBJ1-1; 8 nucleotides agree with TRBD1. The trim removed 3 bases at V and 6 bases at J, leaving 12 bases unmatched. The CDR3 has 16 amino acids. Germline V gene data show CDR1 as ENHRY and CDR2 as SYGVKD. CDR3 in DNA: TGTGCCATCAGTGACAAAACCCGGGACAGGTTTTCTGAAGCTTTCTTT. Its protein product is CAISDKTRDRFSEAFF.

This chain uses TRBV5-1 with TRBJ2-5; 11 bases are shared with TRBD2. The CDR3 spans 19 residues. Trimming removed 0 bases from V and 0 bases from J; junction bases left unmatched: 10. Germline V gene sequence: CDR1 SGHRS, CDR2 YFSETQ. The CDR3 protein is CASSLAASGRLWHQETQYF. CDR3 DNA: TGCGCCAGCAGCTTGGCCGCTAGCGGGAGGCTTTGGCACCAAGAGACCCAGTACTTC.

This clone was detected once. This chain links TRBV30 with TRBJ2-6; no firm D call. The CDR3 runs 13 residues. Germline CDR1 reads GTSNPN; CDR2 reads SVGIG (reference sequence). The germline V and J ends were trimmed by 0 bases and 3 bases, with 3 bases remaining between them. The CDR3 nucleotides read TGTGCCTGGAGTGTCGGTGGGGCCAACGTCCTGACTTTC. Its protein product is CAWSVGGANVLTF.

V is TRBV7-9 and J is TRBJ1-4; D ambiguous. Germline loops: CDR1 SEHNR, CDR2 FQNEAQ (reference sequence). This CDR3 spans 15 amino acids. Deletions cut 1 base from V and 1 base from J, with 7 bases between. DNA for the CDR3: TGTGCCAGCAGCTTAGAGCTCCGAACTAATGAAAAACTGTTTTTT. It is translated as CASSLELRTNEKLFF. Full variable domain (rest looked up from reference TRBV7-9 and TRBJ1-4): DTGVSQNPRHKITKRGQNVTFRCDPISEHNRLYWYRQTLGQGPEFLTYFQNEAQLEKSRLLSDRFSAERPKGSFSTLEIQRTEQGDSAMYLCASSLELRTNEKLFFGSGTQLSVL.

This chain links TRBV28 with TRBJ2-1, with D possibly matching TRBD1 (6 bases). Germline assignment: CDR1 MDHEN and CDR2 SYDVKM. Trimming removed 2 bases at V and 7 bases at J, with 15 bases between. The CDR3 is made up of 15 amino acids. CDR3 coding DNA: TGTGCCAGCAGTTTAGGCGCCACGAGGGGGAATGAGCAGTTCTTC. It translates to CASSLGATRGNEQFF. The variable domain in full, with the rest retrieved from reference TRBV28 and TRBJ2-1, is DVKVTQSSRYLVKRTGEKVFLECVQDMDHENMFWYRQDPGLGLRLIYFSYDVKMKEKGDIPEGYSVSREKKERFSLILESASTNQTSMYLCASSLGATRGNEQFFGPGTRLTVL.

The chain couples TRBV6-5 to TRBJ2-7; 8 bases fit TRBD1. V gave up 5 bases and J gave up 7 bases; unmatched junction bases: 13. The V gene's germline CDR1 is MNHEY and CDR2 SVGAGI. This CDR3 has 15 residues. The CDR3 here is CASSPQTGGYGEQYF. CDR3 bases: TGTGCCAGCAGTCCCCAAACAGGGGGTTATGGTGAGCAGTACTTC.

This clone was seen more than once but under ten times. The rearrangement links TRBV7-9 to TRBJ2-3; TRBD2 aligns across 8 bases. Germline V gene data show CDR1 as SEHNR and CDR2 as FQNEAQ (reference sequence). V shed 2 bases, J shed 5 bases, and the junction held 3 bases outside the gene matches. This CDR3 contains 14 residues. The CDR3, as DNA: TGTGCCAGCAGCTTAAGCCTAGCGGGAGATACGCAGTATTTT. Protein product: CASSLSLAGDTQYF.

This rearrangement joins TRBV5-4 to TRBJ2-7, with 7 bases aligning to TRBD2. V was clipped by 4 bases and J by 0 bases; unmatched bases: 10. The germline V gene encodes CDR1 SGHNT and CDR2 YYREEE (reference sequence). The CDR3 contains 16 residues. The CDR3 is CASSIGGGRASYEQYF. The CDR3 nucleotides read TGTGCCAGCAGCATTGGGGGGGGAAGGGCCTCCTACGAGCAGTACTTC.

This clone appeared a few times. J is TRBJ1-1 and V is TRBV27; D remains unclear. This CDR3 contains 14 residues. The germline V and J ends were trimmed by 5 bases and 1 base, with 11 bases remaining between them. Germline CDR1 reads MNHEY; CDR2 reads SMNVEV (reference sequence). The CDR3 protein is CASSRPGGNTEAFF. The CDR3 bases are TGTGCCAGCAGTCGACCTGGCGGGAACACTGAAGCTTTCTTT.

J is TRBJ2-6 and V is TRBV7-2, with D tentatively TRBD2 (5 bases). V lost 7 bases, J lost 3 bases, and 13 bases lay in between. In germline, CDR1 is SGHTA, CDR2 FQGNSA. The CDR3 is 15 residues long. CDR3 in DNA: TGTGCCAGCAACCGAGAGGGAAGTGGGGCCAACGTCCTGACTTTC. Translating it yields CASNREGSGANVLTF.

J is TRBJ2-3 and V is TRBV11-2; 8 bases align to TRBD2. After removal of 1 base from V and 4 bases from J, the junction contained 4 bases not matched to a gene. The CDR3 covers 15 residues. CDR1 and CDR2 from the germline V gene are SGHAT and FQNNGV. The CDR3 reads CASSLVGLGPDTQYF. In DNA form, the CDR3 reads TGTGCCAGCAGCTTAGTGGGACTAGGCCCAGATACGCAGTATTTT. Supplemented by reference TRBV11-2 and TRBJ2-3, the full variable domain reads EAGVAQSPRYKIIEKRQSVAFWCNPISGHATLYWYQQILGQGPKLLIQFQNNGVVDDSQLPKDRFSAERLKGVDSTLKIQPAKLEDSAVYLCASSLVGLGPDTQYFGPGTRLTVL.

This clone was picked up one time. The junction departs from germline at one end; a sequencing error may be responsible. The chain is built from TRBV5-4 and TRBJ2-6; 7 bases fit TRBD1. The CDR3 runs to 18 residues. Germline V lookup: CDR1 SGHNT, CDR2 YYREEE (reference sequence). The CDR3 nucleotides are TGTGCCAGCAGGGGATCTAGGGGGCTCGGGTCTGGGGCCAACGGCCTGACTTTC. It encodes CASRGSRGLGSGANGLTF.

This CDR3 reads CASSPRTSGRAGEQYF. CDR3 in DNA: TGTGCCAGCAGTCCGAGGACTAGCGGGAGGGCGGGCGAGCAGTACTTC. The V gene is TRBV7-2, the J gene TRBJ2-7; 15 positions agree with TRBD2. J gave up 6 bases and V 6 bases, and 9 bases lay outside the gene matches. The CDR3 is 16 amino acids. Germline CDR1 SGHTA, CDR2 FQGNSA.

This clone showed up just a few times. This chain uses TRBV2 with TRBJ2-7; D possibly corresponds to TRBD2 (6 bases). The CDR3 extends over 14 amino acids. Trimming pared 7 bases from V and 3 bases from J, leaving 16 bases between. Per germline, CDR1 SNHLY and CDR2 FYNNEI. DNA for the CDR3: TGTGCCAGCACCGAGGACTACCTCGGCTACGAGCAGTACTTC. This encodes CASTEDYLGYEQYF.

The chain recombines TRBV6-5 with TRBJ2-7; tentatively, D is TRBD1 (6 bases). Germline V CDR1 and CDR2: MNHEY, SVGAGI. Deletions cut 4 bases from V and 5 bases from J, with 15 bases between. There are 14 residues in the CDR3. The CDR3 spells CASSLRLTGNEQYF. DNA for the CDR3: TGTGCCAGCAGTTTAAGGCTTACAGGGAACGAGCAGTACTTC.

V gene TRBV2 combines with J gene TRBJ2-1; 8 nucleotides agree with TRBD2. J was trimmed by 6 bases and V by 7 bases; bases with no gene match: 17. Germline CDR1 and CDR2: SNHLY and FYNNEI. This CDR3 comprises 17 residues. CDR3 region: CASTLLLRREAPNEQFF. DNA of the CDR3: TGTGCCAGCACCCTCCTCCTGAGGCGGGAGGCCCCCAATGAGCAGTTCTTC.

A single count supports this clone. V usage is TRBV5-4 and J usage is TRBJ2-3; perhaps TRBD2 as D (5 bases). The CDR3 runs to 16 residues. Deletions cut 0 bases from V and 2 bases from J, with 13 bases between. Per germline, CDR1 SGHNT and CDR2 YYREEE (reference sequence). CDR3 sequence reads: CASSLGPTGDTDTQYF. For the CDR3, the DNA is TGTGCCAGCAGCTTGGGCCCAACCGGGGACACAGATACGCAGTATTTT.

The rearrangement links TRBV6-5 to TRBJ1-2, with 7 bases fitting TRBD1. Germline CDR1 is MNHEY and CDR2 is SVGAGI. J was trimmed by 1 base and V by 5 bases; bases with no gene match: 1. The CDR3 has 13 amino acids. The CDR3 loop reads CASSRDSNYGYTF. CDR3 coding DNA: TGTGCCAGCAGTCGGGACAGTAACTATGGCTACACCTTC.

CDR3 in amino acids: CASSLASVYEQYF. The CDR3 bases are TGTGCCAGCAGCTTGGCTAGCGTTTACGAGCAGTACTTC. J is TRBJ2-7 and V is TRBV5-6; TRBD2 is a possible D gene (6 bases). Trimming removed 0 bases from V and 4 bases from J, with 8 bases in between. CDR1 is SGHDT, CDR2 YYEEEE, per germline. The CDR3 has 13 amino acids.

The chain couples TRBV4-3 to TRBJ2-5; D is possibly TRBD1 (8 bases). V lost 0 bases and J 4 bases, leaving 12 bases between the germline ends. This CDR3 is built from 15 residues. From germline, CDR1 is LGHNA and CDR2 YSLEER. Here the CDR3 DNA reads TGCGCCAGCAGCCAAGATACAGGGGGGGGAGAGACCCAGTACTTC. This encodes CASSQDTGGGETQYF.

This clone has just a few counts. The CDR3 DNA sequence: TGTGCCAGCAGCTCGAGATTAGCGGATCGTATACTACAAGAGACCCAGTACTTC. As protein: CASSSRLADRILQETQYF. This chain links TRBV5-5 with TRBJ2-5; D might be TRBD2 (6 bases). This CDR3 spans 18 amino acids. Germline V lookup: CDR1 SGHKS, CDR2 YYEKEE (reference sequence). Trimming removed 3 bases from V and 2 bases from J, with 23 bases in between. Combining the CDR3 with reference TRBV5-5 and TRBJ2-5 gives the whole variable domain DAGVTQSPTHLIKTRGQQVTLRCSPISGHKSVSWYQQVLGQGPQFIFQYYEKEERGRGNFPDRFSARQFPNYSSELNVNALLLGDSALYLCASSSRLADRILQETQYFGPGTRLLVL.